This entry describes one T cell receptor beta chain. These data come from a study of long-term antiretroviral therapy in people with HIV. Survey level was the resolution at which the v3.0 immunoSEQ assay ran. TCRdb's table, derived via immunoSEQ multiplex PCR, lists solely in-frame clones and lacks some. This sample has 15,000 to 20,000 clones; approximately 82% occur once, and the top ten carry under 10%. The TCR was taken from a man aged 50 to 59 with HIV. This sample comprised unsorted PBMCs, obtained 0.3 years before starting antiretroviral therapy.

In DNA form, the CDR3 reads TGTGCCAGCAGCTTAGTTGGGCCCGCGGGGGCGGGTAGCACTGAAGCTTTCTTT. It encodes CASSLVGPAGAGSTEAFF. V and J are TRBV11-2 and TRBJ1-1; a weak D match, TRBD1 (6 bases). V shed 1 base and J shed 4 bases, with 22 bases lying between them. The CDR3 loop spans 18 amino acids. Germline V gene sequence: CDR1 SGHAT, CDR2 FQNNGV.